The entry below gives a single TCR beta chain sequence along with its context. What it binds is unknown. This record comes from a study of T cell responses to AZD1222 COVID-19 vaccine. General study findings and limits: The donor cohort was predominantly white British with a female majority, and clonal diversity may have been underestimated. Recipients of AZD1222 seropositive at baseline numbered only five or six. Distributed over spike, vaccine-associated CD4 TCRs predominated at 160-218 and 743-854. Repertoire sampling was restricted to post-peak T cell response timepoints.

CDR3 length: 15 residues. Germline V gene data show CDR1 as MDHEN and CDR2 as SYDVKM. Trimming removed 7 bases from V and 4 bases from J; junction bases left unmatched: 10. Assay used: immunoSEQ multiplex PCR; TCRdb lists only in-frame clones, some missing. The table lists 150,000 to 200,000 clones, 85% to 95% of them singletons. This receptor was taken from an adult in good health. The source was peripheral blood, collected on day 0 of AZD1222 vaccination. This chain uses TRBV28 with TRBJ1-2, with TRBD1 matching 9 bases. In nucleotides, the CDR3 is TGTGCCAGCACCCCACCGGGACAGGGAGGCTATGGCTACACCTTC. Its protein is CASTPPGQGGYGYTF.